This entry concerns a single T cell receptor (beta chain). The entry originates in a study of blood T cell repertoires in COVID-19. Assay: immunoSEQ multiplex PCR; the TCRdb copy retains only in-frame clones and omits some. This sample has some 120,000 clones, with roughly four fifths found just once. Cohort assignment relied on participant-reported clinical history. What the recovered Cohort 3 donors had was two negative PCRs, clearance, or symptom resolution. The sequence was obtained from a man aged 25 to 45 who had recovered from COVID-19. Sequenced input: PBMCs or T cells enriched from blood (not recorded which).

The CDR3 DNA is TGTGCCAGCAGTTTCAGGACAGGAAACACCATATATTTT. Its protein is CASSFRTGNTIYF. The V gene is TRBV28, the J gene TRBJ1-3, with D perhaps TRBD1 (5 bases). Germline V gene data show CDR1 as MDHEN and CDR2 as SYDVKM. Trimming cost V 3 bases and J 4 bases, with 7 bases left between them. The length of the CDR3 is 13 residues. The full variable domain, completed using reference TRBV28 and TRBJ1-3, is DVKVTQSSRYLVKRTGEKVFLECVQDMDHENMFWYRQDPGLGLRLIYFSYDVKMKEKGDIPEGYSVSREKKERFSLILESASTNQTSMYLCASSFRTGNTIYFGEGSWLTVV.